Given below is one T cell receptor (beta chain) in context. An amount of RNA that ranged from roughly 0.5 to 1 ug was reverse transcribed with random hexamers. Coverage of TCR beta CDR3 amplification by immunoSEQ multiplex PCR extended to 54 Vbeta and 13 Jbeta. TCRdb recomputed calls from the immunoSEQ multiplex PCR reads with MiXCR, one row per CDR3 protein. Of tens of thousands of distinct CDR3 sequences listed, around 96% were seen once; the top ten hold approximately 0.11%. These data belong to a study of CD8 T cells in Susac syndrome. Trimming removed 1 base from V and 0 bases from J, with 10 bases in between. CDR1 DFQATT and CDR2 SNEGSKA come from the germline V gene (reference sequence). The CDR3 contains 14 residues.

The sample taken for sequencing was CD4+ T cells from PBMCs. This TCR was sampled from a human donor with multiple sclerosis. The chain is built from TRBV20-1 and TRBJ2-7, with no clear D. CDR3 bases: TGCAGTGCTAGAGTGGAACACAGCTCCTACGAGCAGTACTTC. As protein: CSARVEHSSYEQYF.